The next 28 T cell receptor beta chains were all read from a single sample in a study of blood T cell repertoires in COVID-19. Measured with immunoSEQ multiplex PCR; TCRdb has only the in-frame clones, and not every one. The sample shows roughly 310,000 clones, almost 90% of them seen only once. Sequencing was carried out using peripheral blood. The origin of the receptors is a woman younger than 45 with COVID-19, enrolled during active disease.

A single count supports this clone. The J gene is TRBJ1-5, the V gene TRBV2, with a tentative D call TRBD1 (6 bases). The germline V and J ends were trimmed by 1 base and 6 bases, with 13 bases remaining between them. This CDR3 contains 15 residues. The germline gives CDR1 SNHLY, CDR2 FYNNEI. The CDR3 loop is CASSEGGGRSQPQHF. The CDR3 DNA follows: TGTGCCAGCAGTGAAGGCGGGGGCCGCAGTCAGCCCCAGCATTTT.

In nucleotides, the CDR3 is TGTGCCAGCAGCTTAGGGGGCCCTGTTAACGGGGACACTGAAGCTTTCTTT. Protein product: CASSLGGPVNGDTEAFF. The J gene is TRBJ1-1, the V gene TRBV7-3; TRBD1 might be the D (6 bases). V was pared by 2 bases and J by 3 bases, with 19 bases between. Germline CDR1 reads SGHTA; CDR2 reads FQGTGA. There are 17 residues in the CDR3.

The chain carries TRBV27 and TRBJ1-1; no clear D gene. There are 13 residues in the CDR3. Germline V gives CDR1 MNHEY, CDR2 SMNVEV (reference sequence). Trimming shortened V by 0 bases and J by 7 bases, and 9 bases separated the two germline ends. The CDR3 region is CASSLSRRGEAFF. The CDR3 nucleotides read TGTGCCAGCAGTTTATCGAGACGGGGTGAAGCTTTCTTT.

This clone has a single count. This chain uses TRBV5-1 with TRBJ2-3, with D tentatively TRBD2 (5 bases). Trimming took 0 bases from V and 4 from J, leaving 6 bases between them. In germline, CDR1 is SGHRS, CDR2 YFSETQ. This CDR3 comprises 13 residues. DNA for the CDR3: TGCGCCAGCAGCTTGGCGGGGTCAGATACGCAGTATTTT. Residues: CASSLAGSDTQYF.

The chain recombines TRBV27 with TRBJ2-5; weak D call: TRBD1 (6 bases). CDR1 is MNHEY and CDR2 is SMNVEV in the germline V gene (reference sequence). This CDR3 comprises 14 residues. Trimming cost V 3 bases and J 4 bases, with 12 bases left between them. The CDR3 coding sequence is TGTGCCAGCAGTTTTGGACAGAACTTAGAGACCCAGTACTTC. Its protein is CASSFGQNLETQYF.

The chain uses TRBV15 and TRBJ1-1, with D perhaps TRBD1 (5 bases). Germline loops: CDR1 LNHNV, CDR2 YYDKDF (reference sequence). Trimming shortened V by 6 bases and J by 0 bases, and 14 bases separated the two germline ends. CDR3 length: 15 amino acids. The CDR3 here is CATSPGRGMNTEAFF. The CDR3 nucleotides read TGTGCCACCAGTCCCGGACGGGGGATGAACACTGAAGCTTTCTTT.

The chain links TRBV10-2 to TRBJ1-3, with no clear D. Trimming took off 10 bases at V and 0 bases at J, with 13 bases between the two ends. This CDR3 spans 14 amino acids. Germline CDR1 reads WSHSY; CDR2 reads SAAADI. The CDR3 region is CATRSTDSGNTIYF. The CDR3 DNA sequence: TGCGCCACCCGGTCAACCGACTCTGGAAACACCATATATTTT.

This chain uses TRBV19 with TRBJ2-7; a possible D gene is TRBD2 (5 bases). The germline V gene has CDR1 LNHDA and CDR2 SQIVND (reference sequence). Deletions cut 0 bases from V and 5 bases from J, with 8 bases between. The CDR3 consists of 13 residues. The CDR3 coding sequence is TGTGCCAGTAGTATAGAACCGGGAAACGAGCAGTACTTC. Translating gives CASSIEPGNEQYF.

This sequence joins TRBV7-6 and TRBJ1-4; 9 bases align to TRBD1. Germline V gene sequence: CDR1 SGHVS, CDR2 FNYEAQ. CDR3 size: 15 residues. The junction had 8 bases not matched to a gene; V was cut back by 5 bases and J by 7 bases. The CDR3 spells CASSRLTGGAEKLFF. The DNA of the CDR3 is TGTGCCAGCAGCCGACTGACAGGGGGTGCTGAAAAACTGTTTTTT.

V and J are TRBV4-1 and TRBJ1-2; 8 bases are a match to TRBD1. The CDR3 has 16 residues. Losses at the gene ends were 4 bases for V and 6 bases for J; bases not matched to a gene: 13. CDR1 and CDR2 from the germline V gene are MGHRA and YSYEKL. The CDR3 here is CASSPNRGVGWDGYTF. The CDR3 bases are TGCGCCAGCAGCCCCAACAGGGGGGTCGGGTGGGATGGCTACACCTTC.

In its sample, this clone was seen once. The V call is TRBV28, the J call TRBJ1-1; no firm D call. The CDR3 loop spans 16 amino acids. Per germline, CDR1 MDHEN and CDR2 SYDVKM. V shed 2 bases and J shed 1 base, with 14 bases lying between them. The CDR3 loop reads CASSLNPRRRNTEAFF. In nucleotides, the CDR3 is TGTGCCAGCAGTTTAAACCCCCGACGGAGGAACACTGAAGCTTTCTTT.

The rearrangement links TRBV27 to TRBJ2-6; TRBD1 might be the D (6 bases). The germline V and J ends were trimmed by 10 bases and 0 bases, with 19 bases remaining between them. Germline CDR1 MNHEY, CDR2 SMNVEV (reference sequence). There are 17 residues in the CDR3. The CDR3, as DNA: TGTGCCACTCGAATTGGACAGTACTCCTCTGGGGCCAACGTCCTGACTTTC. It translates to CATRIGQYSSGANVLTF.

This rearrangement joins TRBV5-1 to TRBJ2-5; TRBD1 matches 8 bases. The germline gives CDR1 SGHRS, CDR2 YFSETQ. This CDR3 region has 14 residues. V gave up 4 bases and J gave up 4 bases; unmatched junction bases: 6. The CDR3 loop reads CASSPSGQGETQYF. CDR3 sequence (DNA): TGCGCCAGCAGCCCCTCAGGACAGGGAGAGACCCAGTACTTC.

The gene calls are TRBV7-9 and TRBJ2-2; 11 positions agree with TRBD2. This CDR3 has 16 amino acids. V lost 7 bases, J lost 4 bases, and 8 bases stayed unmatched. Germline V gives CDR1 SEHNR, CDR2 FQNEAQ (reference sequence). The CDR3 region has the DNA TGTGCCAGCAAGCCACTAGCGGGAGTATCCACCGGGGAGCTGTTTTTT. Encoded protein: CASKPLAGVSTGELFF.

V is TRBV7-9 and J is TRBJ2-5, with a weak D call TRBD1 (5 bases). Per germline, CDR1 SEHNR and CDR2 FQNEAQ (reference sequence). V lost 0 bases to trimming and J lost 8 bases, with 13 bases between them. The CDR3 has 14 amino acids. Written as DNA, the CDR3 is TGTGCCAGCAGCTTAGCAACAGGAATTGTTACCCAGTACTTC. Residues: CASSLATGIVTQYF.

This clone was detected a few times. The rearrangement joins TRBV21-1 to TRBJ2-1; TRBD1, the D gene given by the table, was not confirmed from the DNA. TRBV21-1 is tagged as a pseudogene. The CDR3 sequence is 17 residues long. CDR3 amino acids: CASIRGWAMCEHNEQFF. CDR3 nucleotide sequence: TGTGCCAGCATCAGGGGTTGGGCTATGTGTGAACACAATGAGCAGTTCTTC.

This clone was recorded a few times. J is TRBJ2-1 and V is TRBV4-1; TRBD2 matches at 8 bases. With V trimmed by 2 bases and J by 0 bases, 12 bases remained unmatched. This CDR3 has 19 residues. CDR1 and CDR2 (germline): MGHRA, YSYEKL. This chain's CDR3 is CASSQTASGYSSSYNEQFF. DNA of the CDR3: TGCGCCAGCAGCCAAACAGCTAGCGGGTACTCTAGCTCCTACAATGAGCAGTTCTTC.

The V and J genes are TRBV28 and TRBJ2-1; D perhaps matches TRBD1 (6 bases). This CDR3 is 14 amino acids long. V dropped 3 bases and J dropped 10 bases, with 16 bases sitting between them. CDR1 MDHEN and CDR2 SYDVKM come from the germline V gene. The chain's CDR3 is CASSFGQLKLEQFF. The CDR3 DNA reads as TGTGCCAGCAGTTTTGGACAGCTAAAACTAGAGCAGTTCTTC.

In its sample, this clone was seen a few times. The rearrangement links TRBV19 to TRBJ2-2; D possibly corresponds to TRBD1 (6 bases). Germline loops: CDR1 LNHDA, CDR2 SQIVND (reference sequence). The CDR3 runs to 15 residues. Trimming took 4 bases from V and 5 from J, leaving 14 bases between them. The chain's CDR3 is CASSTQGWVTGELFF. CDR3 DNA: TGTGCCAGTAGTACACAGGGTTGGGTAACCGGGGAGCTGTTTTTT.

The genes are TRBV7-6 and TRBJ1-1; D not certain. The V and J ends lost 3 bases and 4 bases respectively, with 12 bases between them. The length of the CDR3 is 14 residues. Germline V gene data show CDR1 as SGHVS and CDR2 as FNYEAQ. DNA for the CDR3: TGTGCCAGCAGCTTCACTGAGGAACCCACTGAAGCTTTCTTT. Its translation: CASSFTEEPTEAFF.

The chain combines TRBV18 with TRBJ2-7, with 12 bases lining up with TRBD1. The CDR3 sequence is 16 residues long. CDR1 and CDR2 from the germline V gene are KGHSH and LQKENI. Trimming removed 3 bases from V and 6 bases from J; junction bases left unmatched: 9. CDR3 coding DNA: TGTGCCAGCTCACCTTTGGCCGGGACAGGGGGCGGCGAGCAGTACTTC. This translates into CASSPLAGTGGGEQYF.

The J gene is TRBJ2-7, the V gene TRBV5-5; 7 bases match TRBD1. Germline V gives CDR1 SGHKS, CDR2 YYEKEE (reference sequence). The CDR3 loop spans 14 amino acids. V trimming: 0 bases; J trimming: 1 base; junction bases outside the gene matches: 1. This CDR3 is CASSLGQGSYEQYF. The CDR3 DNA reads TGTGCCAGCAGCTTGGGACAGGGATCCTACGAGCAGTACTTC.

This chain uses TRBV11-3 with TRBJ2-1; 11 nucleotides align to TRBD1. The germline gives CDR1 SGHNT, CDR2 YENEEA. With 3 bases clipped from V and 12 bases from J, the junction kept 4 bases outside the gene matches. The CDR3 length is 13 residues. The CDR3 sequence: CASSFGTGGRQFF. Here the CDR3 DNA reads TGTGCCAGCAGCTTCGGGACAGGGGGGCGGCAGTTCTTC. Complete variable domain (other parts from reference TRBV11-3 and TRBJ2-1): EAGVVQSPRYKIIEKKQPVAFWCNPISGHNTLYWYLQNLGQGPELLIRYENEEAVDDSQLPKDRFSAERLKGVDSTLKIQPAELGDSAVYLCASSFGTGGRQFFGPGTRLTVL.

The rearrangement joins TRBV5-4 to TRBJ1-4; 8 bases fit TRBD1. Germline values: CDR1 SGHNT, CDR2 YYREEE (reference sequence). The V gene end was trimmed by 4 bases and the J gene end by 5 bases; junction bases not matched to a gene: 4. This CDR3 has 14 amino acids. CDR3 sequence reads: CASSPTGGNEKLFF. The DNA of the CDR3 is TGTGCCAGCAGCCCCACAGGGGGGAATGAAAAACTGTTTTTT.

The chain's CDR3 is CASSPSQATHQGEAFF. CDR3 nucleotide sequence: TGTGCCAGCAGCCCGTCACAGGCCACGCACCAGGGGGAAGCTTTCTTT. The chain recombines TRBV7-3 with TRBJ1-1, with a weak D call TRBD1 (6 bases). This CDR3 spans 16 amino acids. V lost 5 bases, J lost 8 bases, and 24 bases lay in between. Germline V gene sequence: CDR1 SGHTA, CDR2 FQGTGA.

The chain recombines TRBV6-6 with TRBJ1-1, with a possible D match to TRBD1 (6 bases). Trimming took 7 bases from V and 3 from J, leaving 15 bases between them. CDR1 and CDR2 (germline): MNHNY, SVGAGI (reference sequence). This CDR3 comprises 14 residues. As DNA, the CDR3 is TGTGCCAGCACCCCTCACAGGGAAGACACTGAAGCTTTCTTT. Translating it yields CASTPHREDTEAFF.

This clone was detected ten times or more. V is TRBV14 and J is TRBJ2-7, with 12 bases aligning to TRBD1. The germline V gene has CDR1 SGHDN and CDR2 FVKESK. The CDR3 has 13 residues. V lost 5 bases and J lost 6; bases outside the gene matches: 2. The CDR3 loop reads CASSRDRGLEQYF. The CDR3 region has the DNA TGTGCCAGCAGCAGGGACAGGGGGCTCGAGCAGTACTTC.

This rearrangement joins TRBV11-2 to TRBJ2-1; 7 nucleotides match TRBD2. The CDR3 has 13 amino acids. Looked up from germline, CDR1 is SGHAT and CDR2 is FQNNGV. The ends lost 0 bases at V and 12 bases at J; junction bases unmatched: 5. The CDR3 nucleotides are TGTGCCAGCAGCTTAGAGATCGGGACTATGCAGTTCTTC. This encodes CASSLEIGTMQFF.